Included here is one T cell receptor beta chain sequence, with context. This clone was detected ten times or more. Its antigen is still unknown. Base-call qualities are not available, and no considerably larger clone is one nucleotide away. The data stem from a study of blood T cell repertoires in COVID-19 (dated by TCRdb to 2020 to 2022). A note on the overall study: The collaborator samples originated in the United States, Italy and Spain and spanned the acute and convalescent phases of COVID-19. Subjects who had been exposed to COVID-19, were actively infected with it, or had recovered from it provided the deeply sampled blood TCRbeta repertoires that made up the dataset. The prospective study material was composed of cDNA or gDNA derived from T cells, B-cell-depleted T cells, or PBMCs. A de-identified subject ID, COVID-19 status, age in years and sex were almost always included in the sample metadata. Samples were obtained from the ongoing ImmuneRACE study (first 160 participants) and from about 1,300 subjects provided by 6 global collaborators. The repertoires were released in a freely available public database meant as a resource for research on the immune response to SARS-CoV-2. Where HLA class I and class II types were available, the types were taken from metadata supplied by the sample provider, not from assay-based typing. Results the study describes overall, beyond this receptor: How much clinical and demographic metadata was included differed by source and by participant, and the metadata was provided uncurated.

TCRbeta CDR3 regions were amplified from genomic DNA by means of the immunoSEQ Assay, a bias-controlled multiplex PCR. On the authors' methods: Within the assay, amplification of reference gene primers was used to estimate how many nucleated cells each sample contained. To quantify the absolute abundance of each unique TCRbeta CDR3 rearrangement, sequence reads were collapsed and filtered. Productive Simpson clonality was computed per sample as the square root of Simpson's diversity index over productive rearrangements. TCRdb's version of the immuneACCESS table is confined to in-frame rearrangements and falls short of the full clone set. An unresolved V gene accounts for under half of the shortfall where checked; the remainder is of unknown origin. The V and J calls and clone size come from that table; D and trimming were worked out from the DNA. The table for this sample lists under 250,000 clones; roughly 80% of them were counted only once. Approximately 4% of the sample goes to the ten largest clones.

Participants in the prospective study were aged roughly 18 to 95 years, lived in 24 United States geographic areas, and enrolled through a virtual design. In the prospective study, participants were assigned to cohorts based on the clinical history participants reported in a screening survey and a study questionnaire. Exposed participants had been in contact, within 2 weeks of entering the study, with a person who had a PCR-confirmed or clinician-diagnosed case of COVID-19. Each participant in the prospective study had whole blood, serum and a nasopharyngeal or oropharyngeal swab collected by mobile phlebotomists. Additional blood draws and questionnaires over a 2-month period could optionally be provided by prospective study participants. Prospective study blood samples were shipped either frozen or at room temperature before DNA extraction. Including cysteine and phenylalanine, the CDR3 has 19 amino acids. Only the CDR3 region is kept as DNA, spanning 57 bases read in frame from base 1. Sequences LNHDA (CDR1) and SQIVND (CDR2) are obtained from the germline V gene (reference sequence). V lost 0 bases and J lost 2 bases; the stretch between them is 22 bases long.

Sequenced input: PBMCs or T cells enriched from blood (not recorded which). Rearrangement joined TRBV19 to TRBJ2-5; TRBD1 is possibly the D segment (6 matching bases). The TCR originated in a woman aged 40-49 years who had been exposed to COVID-19. At the DNA level, the sequence is TGTGCCAGTAGTATAGATCTTCCCCACAGGGTGGGGGCTCAAGAGACCCAGTACTTC. It encodes CASSIDLPHRVGAQETQYF.